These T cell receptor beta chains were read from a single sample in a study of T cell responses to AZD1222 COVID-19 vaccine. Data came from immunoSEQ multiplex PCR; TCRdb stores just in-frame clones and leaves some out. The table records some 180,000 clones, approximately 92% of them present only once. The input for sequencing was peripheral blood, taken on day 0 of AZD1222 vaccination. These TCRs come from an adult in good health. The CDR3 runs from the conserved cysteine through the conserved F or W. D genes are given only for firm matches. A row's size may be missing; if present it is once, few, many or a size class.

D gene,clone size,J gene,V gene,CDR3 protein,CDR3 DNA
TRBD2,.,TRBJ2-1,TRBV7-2,CASSLEAGASGIYNEQFF,TGTGCCAGCAGCTTAGAGGCAGGGGCTAGCGGGATATACAATGAGCAGTTCTTC
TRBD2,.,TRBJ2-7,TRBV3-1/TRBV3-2,CASSKRLATYEQYF,TGTGCCAGCAGCAAAAGACTAGCGACCTACGAGCAGTACTTC
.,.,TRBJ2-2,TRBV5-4,CASSLVLNTGELFF,TGTGCCAGCAGCTTGGTTCTGAACACCGGGGAGCTGTTTTTT
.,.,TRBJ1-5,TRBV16,CASSQSPGQNQPQHF,TGTGCCAGCAGCCAATCCCCAGGACAGAATCAGCCCCAGCATTTT
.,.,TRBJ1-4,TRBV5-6,CASSSTGWSLNEKLFF,TGTGCCAGCAGCTCAACGGGATGGTCCCTTAATGAAAAACTGTTTTTT
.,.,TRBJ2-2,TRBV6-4,CASKYMARRVGELFF,TGTGCCAGCAAGTATATGGCCCGGCGGGTCGGGGAGCTGTTTTTT
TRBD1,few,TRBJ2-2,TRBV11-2,CASSLRDRVFGELFF,TGTGCCAGCAGCCTCCGGGACAGGGTGTTCGGGGAGCTGTTTTTT
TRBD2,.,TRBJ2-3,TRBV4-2,CASSQDGLAADTQYF,TGTGCCAGCAGCCAAGATGGACTAGCGGCAGATACGCAGTATTTT
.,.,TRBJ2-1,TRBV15,CATSRDWSAYNEQFF,TGTGCCACCAGCAGGGACTGGTCCGCTTACAATGAGCAGTTCTTC
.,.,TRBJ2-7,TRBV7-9,CASKSGVEGEQYF,TGTGCCAGCAAATCGGGAGTTGAGGGTGAGCAGTACTTC
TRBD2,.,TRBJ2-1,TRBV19,CASSFLAGGRNEQFF,TGTGCCAGTAGTTTCCTAGCGGGAGGTAGGAATGAGCAGTTCTTC
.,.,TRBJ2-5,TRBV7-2,CASSLAIRETQYF,TGTGCCAGCAGCTTAGCAATTAGGGAGACCCAGTACTTC
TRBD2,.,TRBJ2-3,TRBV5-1,CASSSLDAGGSYF,TGCGCCAGCAGCTCCCTGGACGCGGGAGGCTCGTATTTT
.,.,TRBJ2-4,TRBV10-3,CAISAPGQIIQYF,TGTGCCATCAGTGCCCCGGGACAAATCATTCAGTACTTC
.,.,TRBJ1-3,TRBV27,CASSLLGSSGNTIYF,TGTGCCAGCAGTTTATTAGGGAGCTCTGGAAACACCATATATTTT
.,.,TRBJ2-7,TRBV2,CASSPRGAASYEQYF,TGTGCCAGCAGTCCCCGGGGAGCGGCCTCCTACGAGCAGTACTTC
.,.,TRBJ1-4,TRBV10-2,CASSPRENEKLFF,TGCGCCAGCAGTCCCAGGGAAAATGAAAAACTGTTTTTT
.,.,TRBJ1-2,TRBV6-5,CASSSRALYGYTF,TGTGCCAGCAGTTCCCGGGCCCTCTATGGCTACACCTTC
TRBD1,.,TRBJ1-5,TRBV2,CASSEWTGSQPQHF,TGTGCCAGCAGTGAATGGACAGGTAGTCAGCCCCAGCATTTT
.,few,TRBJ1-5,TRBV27,CASRSGRHKPQHF,TGTGCCAGCAGGTCGGGTAGACATAAGCCCCAGCATTTT
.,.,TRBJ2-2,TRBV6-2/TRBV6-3,CASSNTGELFF,TGTGCCAGCAGCAACACCGGGGAGCTGTTTTTT
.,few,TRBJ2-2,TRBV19,CATRGRDTGELFF,TGTGCCACCCGGGGCAGGGACACCGGGGAGCTGTTTTTT
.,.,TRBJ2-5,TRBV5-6,CASSFDYQETQYF,TGTGCCAGCAGCTTTGACTATCAAGAGACCCAGTACTTC
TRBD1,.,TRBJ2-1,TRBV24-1,CATSDSDRGSYNEQFF,TGTGCCACCAGTGACTCGGACAGGGGATCCTACAATGAGCAGTTCTTC
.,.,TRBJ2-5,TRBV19,CASSSPGQAAGETQYF,TGTGCCAGTAGTAGCCCCGGACAGGCGGCGGGGGAGACCCAGTACTTC
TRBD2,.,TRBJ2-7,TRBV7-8,CASSLWREGNEQYF,TGTGCCAGCAGCTTATGGCGGGAGGGCAACGAGCAGTACTTC
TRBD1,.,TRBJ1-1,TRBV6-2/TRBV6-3,CASSFRGRGTEAFF,TGTGCCAGCAGTTTCAGGGGGCGGGGGACTGAAGCTTTCTTT
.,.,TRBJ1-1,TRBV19,CASSRPKGGTEAFF,TGTGCCAGTAGCCGGCCTAAGGGAGGCACTGAAGCTTTCTTT
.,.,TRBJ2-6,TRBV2,CASGPGGSGANVLTF,TGTGCCAGCGGGCCAGGAGGCTCTGGGGCCAACGTCCTGACTTTC
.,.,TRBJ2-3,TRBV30,CAWRRGVGTQYF,TGTGCCTGGAGACGAGGGGTGGGGACGCAGTATTTT
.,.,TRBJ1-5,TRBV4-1,CASSQAGPASNQPQHF,TGCGCCAGCAGCCAAGCGGGGCCAGCCTCGAATCAGCCCCAGCATTTT
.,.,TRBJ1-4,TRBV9,CASSVDGAGSEKLFF,TGTGCCAGCAGCGTAGACGGGGCAGGGAGCGAAAAACTGTTTTTT
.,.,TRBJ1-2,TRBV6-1,CASSEYPVPNYGYTF,TGTGCCAGCAGTGAGTATCCGGTACCGAACTATGGCTACACCTTC
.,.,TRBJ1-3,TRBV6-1,CASSEAFGAISGNTIYF,TGTGCCAGCAGTGAAGCATTCGGGGCGATCTCTGGAAACACCATATATTTT
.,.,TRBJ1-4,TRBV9,CASSVGGVVGEKLFF,TGTGCCAGCAGCGTAGGGGGAGTCGTTGGTGAAAAACTGTTTTTT
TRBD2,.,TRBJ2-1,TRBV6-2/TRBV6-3,CASSPEPGTSPYNEQFF,TGTGCCAGCAGCCCCGAACCCGGGACTAGTCCCTACAATGAGCAGTTCTTC
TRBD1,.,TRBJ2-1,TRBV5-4,CASSFDRDYNEQFF,TGTGCCAGCAGCTTCGACAGGGATTACAATGAGCAGTTCTTC
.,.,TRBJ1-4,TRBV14,CASSPGYSEEKLFF,TGTGCCAGCAGCCCGGGGTATTCTGAGGAAAAACTGTTTTTT
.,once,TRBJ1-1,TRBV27,CASSLSAAANTEAFF,TGTGCCAGCAGTTTATCGGCGGCGGCGAACACTGAAGCTTTCTTT
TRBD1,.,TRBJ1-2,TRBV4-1,CASSLQGAGSGYTF,TGCGCCAGCAGCCTACAGGGGGCTGGGAGTGGCTACACCTTC
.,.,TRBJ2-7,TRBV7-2,CASSPIGGTASYEQYF,TGTGCCAGCAGCCCAATTGGGGGGACGGCTTCCTACGAGCAGTACTTC
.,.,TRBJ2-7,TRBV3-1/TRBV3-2,CASSQVSAPVYEQYF,TGTGCCAGCAGCCAAGTTTCAGCACCGGTCTACGAGCAGTACTTC
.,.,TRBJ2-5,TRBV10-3,CAISGVRDGKETQYF,TGTGCCATCAGTGGTGTACGCGACGGTAAAGAGACCCAGTACTTC
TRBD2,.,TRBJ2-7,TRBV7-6,CASSSGLAGGPVEQYF,TGTGCCAGCAGCTCGGGACTAGCGGGAGGGCCGGTTGAGCAGTACTTC
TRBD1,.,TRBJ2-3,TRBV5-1,CASSVKGARDTQYF,TGCGCCAGCTCGGTAAAGGGGGCAAGGGATACGCAGTATTTT
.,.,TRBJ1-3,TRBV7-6,CASSPASSGNTIYF,TGTGCCAGCAGCCCCGCGTCCTCTGGAAACACCATATATTTT
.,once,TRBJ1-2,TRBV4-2,CASSQEQGQGHGYTF,TGTGCCAGCAGCCAAGAGCAGGGGCAGGGGCATGGCTACACCTTC
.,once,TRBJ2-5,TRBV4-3,CASSQALAETQYF,TGCGCCAGCAGCCAAGCTCTGGCAGAGACCCAGTACTTC
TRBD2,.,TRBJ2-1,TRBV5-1,CASSFLAGDVNEQFF,TGCGCCAGCAGCTTCCTAGCGGGGGATGTCAATGAGCAGTTCTTC
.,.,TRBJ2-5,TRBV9,CASSFEGSGTQYF,TGTGCCAGCAGTTTCGAAGGTAGTGGGACCCAGTACTTC